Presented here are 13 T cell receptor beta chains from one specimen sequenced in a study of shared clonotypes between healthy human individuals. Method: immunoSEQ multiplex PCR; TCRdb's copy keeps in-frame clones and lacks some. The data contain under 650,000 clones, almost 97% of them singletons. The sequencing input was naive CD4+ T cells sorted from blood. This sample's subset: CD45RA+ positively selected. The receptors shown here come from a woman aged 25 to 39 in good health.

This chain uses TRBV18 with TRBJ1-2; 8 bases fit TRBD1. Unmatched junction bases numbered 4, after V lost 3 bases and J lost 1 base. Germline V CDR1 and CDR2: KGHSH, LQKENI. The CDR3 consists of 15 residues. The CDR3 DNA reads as TGTGCCAGCTCACCGGGACAGGTTCTTAACTATGGCTACACCTTC. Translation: CASSPGQVLNYGYTF. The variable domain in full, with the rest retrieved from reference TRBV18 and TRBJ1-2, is NAGVMQNPRHLVRRRGQEARLRCSPMKGHSHVYWYRQLPEEGLKFMVYLQKENIIDESGMPKERFSAEFPKEGPSILRIQQVVRGDSAAYFCASSPGQVLNYGYTFGSGTRLTVV.

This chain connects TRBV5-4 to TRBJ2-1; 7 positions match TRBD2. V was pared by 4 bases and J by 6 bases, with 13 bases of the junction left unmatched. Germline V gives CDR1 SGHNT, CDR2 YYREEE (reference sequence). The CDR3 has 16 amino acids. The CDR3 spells CASSRGVAGLLNEQFF. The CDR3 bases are TGTGCCAGCAGCCGGGGGGTAGCGGGTTTACTCAATGAGCAGTTCTTC.

The CDR3 loop is CASSSRGHTNTGELFF. For the CDR3, the DNA is TGTGCCAGCAGCTCAAGGGGACACACGAACACCGGGGAGCTGTTTTTT. The chain joins TRBV5-8 to TRBJ2-2; tentatively, D is TRBD1 (6 bases). Germline V gene data show CDR1 as SGHTS and CDR2 as YDEGEE. Trimming cost V 3 bases and J 0 bases, with 12 bases left between them. The CDR3 spans 16 residues.

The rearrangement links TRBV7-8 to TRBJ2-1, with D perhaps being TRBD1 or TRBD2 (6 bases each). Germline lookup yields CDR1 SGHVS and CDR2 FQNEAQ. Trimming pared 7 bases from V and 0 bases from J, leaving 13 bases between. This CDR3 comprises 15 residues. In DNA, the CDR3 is TGTGCCAGCACCATCGGGGGCTTCTCCTACAATGAGCAGTTCTTC. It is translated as CASTIGGFSYNEQFF.

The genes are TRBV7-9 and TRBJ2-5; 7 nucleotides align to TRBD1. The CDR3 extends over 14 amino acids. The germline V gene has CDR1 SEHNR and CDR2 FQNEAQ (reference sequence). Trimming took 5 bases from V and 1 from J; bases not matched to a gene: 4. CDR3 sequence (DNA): TGTGCCAGCAGCCCGGGACAGATCCAAGAGACCCAGTACTTC. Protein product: CASSPGQIQETQYF.

The DNA of the CDR3 is TGTGCCAGCAGCCTATCGAATACGCAGTATTTT. Protein sequence: CASSLSNTQYF. This chain links TRBV6-1 with TRBJ2-3; D remains unclear. Germline V gene sequence: CDR1 MNHNS, CDR2 SASEGT. The CDR3 has 11 amino acids. The V gene lost 6 bases and the J gene lost 7 bases, with 8 bases spanning the gap.

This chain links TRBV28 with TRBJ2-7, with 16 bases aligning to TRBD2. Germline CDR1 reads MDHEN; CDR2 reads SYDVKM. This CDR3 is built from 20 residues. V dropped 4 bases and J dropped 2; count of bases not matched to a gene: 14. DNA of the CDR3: TGTGCCAGCAGTTGGACAGGTCACTCCGGGACTAGCGGGAGGGCCTACGAGCAGTACTTC. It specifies CASSWTGHSGTSGRAYEQYF.

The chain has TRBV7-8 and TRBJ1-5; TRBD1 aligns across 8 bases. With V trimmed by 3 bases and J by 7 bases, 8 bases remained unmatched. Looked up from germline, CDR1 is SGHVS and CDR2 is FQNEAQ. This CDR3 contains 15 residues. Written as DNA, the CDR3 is TGTGCCAGCAGCTTTGGAAGGACAGGGATGCAGCCCCAGCATTTT. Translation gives CASSFGRTGMQPQHF.

The CDR3 region has the DNA TGTGCCAGCAGCTTGACTAAACGTGTGAACTATGGCTACACCTTC. This translates into CASSLTKRVNYGYTF. V and J are TRBV7-2 and TRBJ1-2; D is ambiguous. V was trimmed by 3 bases and J by 2 bases, leaving 13 bases between them. This CDR3 is built from 15 residues. Germline CDR1 and CDR2: SGHTA and FQGNSA.

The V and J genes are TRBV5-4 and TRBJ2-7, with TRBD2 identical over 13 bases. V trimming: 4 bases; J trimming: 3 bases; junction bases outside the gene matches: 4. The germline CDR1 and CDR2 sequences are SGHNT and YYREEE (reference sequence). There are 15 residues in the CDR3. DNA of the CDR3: TGTGCCAGCAGCCAAGGGACTAGCGGGGACTACGAGCAGTACTTC. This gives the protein CASSQGTSGDYEQYF.

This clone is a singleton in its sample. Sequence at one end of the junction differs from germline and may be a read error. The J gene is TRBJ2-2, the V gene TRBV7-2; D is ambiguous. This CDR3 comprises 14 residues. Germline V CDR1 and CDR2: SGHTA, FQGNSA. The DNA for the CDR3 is TGTGCCAGCAGCTTAGGCTCGAACTCCGGGGAGCTGTTTTTT. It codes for CASSLGSNSGELFF.

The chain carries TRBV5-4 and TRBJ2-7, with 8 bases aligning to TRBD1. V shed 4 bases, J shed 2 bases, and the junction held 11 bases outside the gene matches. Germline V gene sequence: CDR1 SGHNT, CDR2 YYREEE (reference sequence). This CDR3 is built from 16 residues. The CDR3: CASSVSGTGQTYEQYF. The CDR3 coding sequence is TGTGCCAGCAGCGTTTCCGGGACAGGTCAGACCTACGAGCAGTACTTC.

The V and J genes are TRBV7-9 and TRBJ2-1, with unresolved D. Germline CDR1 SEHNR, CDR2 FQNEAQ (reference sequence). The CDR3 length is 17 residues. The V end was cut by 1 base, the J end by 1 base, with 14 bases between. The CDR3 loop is CASSLGLGEESYNEQFF. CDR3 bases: TGTGCCAGCAGCTTAGGACTTGGGGAAGAGTCCTACAATGAGCAGTTCTTC.